Below, 16 T cell receptor beta chains from the same sample are listed, as sequenced in a study of regulatory T cells in long-lasting Graves disease. Documented time point: newly diagnosed GD, antithyroid drugs for less than 3 months. Extracted RNA from PBMCs served as the source of the TCR library. With iRepertoire HTBI primers and Arm-PCR of CDR3 regions, TCR beta libraries were built. TCRdb re-analysed the multiplex PCR reads in MiXCR, keeping a single row per CDR3 protein. The sample lists 450,000 to 650,000 distinct CDR3 sequences, about 16% occurring once. These sequences were also reported in another study, on T cells in Graves' hyperthyroidism and ophthalmopathy.

This specimen consisted of peripheral blood mononuclear cells (PBMCs), obtained at new diagnosis, from a patient treated with antithyroid drugs. These receptors were collected from a woman aged 35-60 years with Graves disease.

This clonotype appeared a few times. The chain links TRBV27 to TRBJ1-1, with D tentatively TRBD1 (6 bases). This CDR3 has 15 residues. Germline CDR1 MNHEY, CDR2 SMNVEV (reference sequence). The V end was cut by 2 bases, the J end by 2 bases, with 12 bases between. This CDR3 is CASSLKGTPNTEAFF. The DNA of the CDR3 is TGTGCCAGCAGTTTAAAAGGGACACCTAACACTGAAGCTTTCTTT.

This clonotype was detected ten times or more. The chain joins TRBV2 to TRBJ1-1; 8 bases are shared with TRBD1. Unmatched junction bases numbered 7, after V lost 6 bases and J lost 1 base. This CDR3 region has 15 residues. The V gene's germline CDR1 is SNHLY and CDR2 FYNNEI. CDR3 loop: CASRRPGGENTEAFF. The DNA of the CDR3 is TGTGCCAGCAGGCGCCCAGGGGGCGAGAACACTGAAGCTTTCTTT.

This sequence joins TRBV24-1 and TRBJ2-1; 9 positions match TRBD2. The CDR3 is 14 residues long. J lost 8 bases, V lost 5 bases, and 6 bases had no gene match. Germline CDR1 is KGHDR and CDR2 is SFDVKD. As DNA, the CDR3 is TGTGCCACCAGTGGGAGCGGGGGGTCCTATGAGCAGTTCTTC. Translating it yields CATSGSGGSYEQFF.

This clonotype was detected ten times or more. The chain combines TRBV20-1 with TRBJ2-3, with 10 bases aligning to TRBD2. The V and J ends lost 5 bases and 2 bases, in that order; junction bases with no gene match: 7. In germline, CDR1 is DFQATT, CDR2 SNEGSKA (reference sequence). The CDR3 totals 15 residues. CDR3 DNA: TGCAGTGCTGGTCGGACTAGCGGCCTCACAGATACGCAGTATTTT. It codes for CSAGRTSGLTDTQYF.

There are many counts of this clonotype. CDR3: CASSKPGGGQTDTQYF. The CDR3 bases are TGTGCCAGCAGCAAACCGGGAGGGGGGCAGACAGATACGCAGTATTTT. The genes are TRBV9 and TRBJ2-3; TRBD2 matches 8 bases. J was trimmed by 3 bases and V by 4 bases; bases with no gene match: 10. The V gene's germline CDR1 is SGDLS and CDR2 YYNGEE. CDR3 length equals 16 residues.

About this clonotype itself: Only one base separates this from a far larger clonotype, so it likely reflects a read error. The chain recombines TRBV27 with TRBJ2-7; a possible D gene is TRBD2 (6 bases). With 11 bases removed from V and 7 bases from J, the gap between germline ends came to 33 bases. The CDR3 is 17 amino acids. Germline lookup yields CDR1 MNHEY and CDR2 SMNVEV (reference sequence). CDR3 in DNA: TGTGCCGCAAGCAGTGGAGCGGGTCCGAGCTCCTACAATGAGCAGTACTTC. It translates to CAASSGAGPSSYNEQYF.

This clonotype was counted ten times or more. The rearrangement joins TRBV3-1 to TRBJ1-3, with D hard to call. The CDR3 is 12 residues long. Germline V gene sequence: CDR1 LGHDT, CDR2 YNNKEL (reference sequence). Deletions cut 6 bases from V and 1 base from J, with 4 bases between. The CDR3 reads CASSPSGNTIYF. The CDR3 DNA reads as TGTGCCAGCAGTCCTTCTGGAAACACCATATATTTT.

This clonotype was detected ten times or more. The chain employs TRBV12-3 or TRBV12-4 and TRBJ1-5; tentative D call: TRBD1 (5 bases). Trimming left V 3 bases short and J 1 base short, with 10 bases between. The CDR3 runs to 15 residues. CDR3 DNA sequence: TGTGCCAGCAGTTTGGCGGACACAAGCAATCAGCCCCAGCATTTT. As protein: CASSLADTSNQPQHF.

This clonotype showed up many times. The chain combines TRBV20-1 with TRBJ2-7, with 10 bases aligning to TRBD2. J lost 5 bases, V lost 5 bases, and 9 bases had no gene match. This CDR3 is built from 14 residues. Germline V gives CDR1 DFQATT, CDR2 SNEGSKA (reference sequence). The CDR3, as DNA: TGCAGTGCTTTAAGCGGGGGGGCTTTGCACGAGCAGTACTTC. It translates to CSALSGGALHEQYF.

J is TRBJ2-5 and V is TRBV7-2; tentative D call: TRBD1 (5 bases). Germline CDR1 SGHTA, CDR2 FQGNSA. Trimming removed 4 bases at V and 12 bases at J, with 18 bases between. The CDR3 has 13 amino acids. The CDR3 protein is CASSSLSGLGKYF. The CDR3 DNA reads TGTGCCAGCAGCTCGCTTTCAGGGTTGGGGAAGTACTTC.

This clonotype has ten or more counts. CDR3 protein: CASGRHNQPQHF. The CDR3 DNA follows: TGTGCCAGCGGGAGGCACAATCAGCCCCAGCATTTT. The chain has TRBV12-3 or TRBV12-4 and TRBJ1-5; D gene uncertain. V was pared by 8 bases and J by 3 bases, with 8 bases between. This CDR3 is 12 amino acids long.

The gene calls are TRBV4-1 and TRBJ2-1, with a possible D match to TRBD2 (6 bases). V lost 0 bases, J lost 5 bases, and 8 bases lay in between. Per germline, CDR1 MGHRA and CDR2 YSYEKL. The CDR3 extends over 14 amino acids. In DNA, the CDR3 is TGCGCCAGCAGCCAAGATCGCGGGGACAATGAGCAGTTCTTC. Its translation is CASSQDRGDNEQFF.

This clonotype occurred many times. This CDR3 is CASSYPPPTSIWSTQYF. CDR3 in DNA: TGTGCCAGCAGTTACCCTCCGCCGACTAGTATTTGGAGTACGCAGTATTTT. The V call is TRBV27, the J call TRBJ2-3; maybe TRBD2 (6 bases). V was trimmed by 4 bases and J by 8 bases, leaving 25 bases between them. Germline V gene lookup returns CDR1 MNHEY and CDR2 SMNVEV (reference sequence). The CDR3 extends over 17 amino acids.

V usage is TRBV18 and J usage is TRBJ2-3; TRBD2 agrees at 8 bases. From germline, CDR1 is KGHSH and CDR2 LQKENI. This CDR3 comprises 16 residues. V shed 0 bases, J shed 3 bases, and the junction held 5 bases outside the gene matches. In DNA, the CDR3 is TGTGCCAGCTCACCACCCGCGGGGGGCGGAACAGATACGCAGTATTTT. Its protein product is CASSPPAGGGTDTQYF. Supplemented by reference TRBV18 and TRBJ2-3, the full variable domain reads NAGVMQNPRHLVRRRGQEARLRCSPMKGHSHVYWYRQLPEEGLKFMVYLQKENIIDESGMPKERFSAEFPKEGPSILRIQQVVRGDSAAYFCASSPPAGGGTDTQYFGPGTRLTVL.

This clonotype was seen repeatedly, ten times or more. The chain uses TRBV6-1 and TRBJ2-7; D gene uncertain. Looked up from germline, CDR1 is MNHNS and CDR2 is SASEGT. The V and J ends lost 2 bases and 1 base respectively, with 3 bases between them. The CDR3 totals 12 residues. The CDR3 coding sequence is TGTGCCAGCAGTGAAATTTCCTACGAGCAGTACTTC. Translated, it gives CASSEISYEQYF.

This clonotype was seen at least ten times. This chain links TRBV6-1 with TRBJ1-2; unclear D gene. Trimming removed 4 bases at V and 2 bases at J, with 5 bases between. There are 12 residues in the CDR3. The germline CDR1 and CDR2 sequences are MNHNS and SASEGT. The CDR3 loop reads CASSARNYGYTF. In DNA, the CDR3 is TGTGCCAGCAGTGCAAGGAACTATGGCTACACCTTC.